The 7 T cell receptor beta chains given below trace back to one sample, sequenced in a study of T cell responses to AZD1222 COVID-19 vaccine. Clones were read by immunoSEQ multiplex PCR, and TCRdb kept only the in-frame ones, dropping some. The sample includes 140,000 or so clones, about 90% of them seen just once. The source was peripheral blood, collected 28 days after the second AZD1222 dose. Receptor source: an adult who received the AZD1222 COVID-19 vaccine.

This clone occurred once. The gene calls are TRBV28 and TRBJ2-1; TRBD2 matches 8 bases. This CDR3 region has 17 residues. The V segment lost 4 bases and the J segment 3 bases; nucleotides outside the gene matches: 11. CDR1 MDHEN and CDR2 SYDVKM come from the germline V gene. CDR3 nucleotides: TGTGCCAGCAGTTCCACTAGCGGTCAAGGTATCTACAATGAGCAGTTCTTC. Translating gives CASSSTSGQGIYNEQFF.

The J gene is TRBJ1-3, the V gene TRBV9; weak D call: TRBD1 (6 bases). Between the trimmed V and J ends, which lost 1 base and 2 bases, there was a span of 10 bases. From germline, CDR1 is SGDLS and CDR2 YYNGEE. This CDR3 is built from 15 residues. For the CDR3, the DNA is TGTGCCAGCAGCGTATCGCCAGGGGCTGGAAACACCATATATTTT. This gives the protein CASSVSPGAGNTIYF.

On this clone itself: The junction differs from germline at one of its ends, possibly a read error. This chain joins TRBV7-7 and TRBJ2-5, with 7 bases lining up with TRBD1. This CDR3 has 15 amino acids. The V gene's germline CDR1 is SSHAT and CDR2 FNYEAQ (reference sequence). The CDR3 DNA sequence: TGTGCTAGCAGCCCACGGACAGGCTCGGAAGAGACCCAGTACTTC. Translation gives CASSPRTGSEETQYF. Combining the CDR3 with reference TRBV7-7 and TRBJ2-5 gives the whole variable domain GAGVSQSPRYKVTKRGQDVTLRCDPISSHATLYWYQQALGQGPEFLTYFNYEAQPDKSGLPSDRFSAERPEGSISTLTIQRTEQRDSAMYRCASSPRTGSEETQYFGPGTRLLVL.

CDR3 in DNA: TGTGCCAGCAGCTTAAAATGGGGGGGCGCATACAATGAGCAGTTCTTC. This sequence encodes CASSLKWGGAYNEQFF. This rearrangement joins TRBV7-2 to TRBJ2-1; possible D gene TRBD2, 7 bases. The CDR3 has 16 residues. Looked up from germline, CDR1 is SGHTA and CDR2 is FQGNSA. V was pared by 2 bases and J by 4 bases, with 15 bases between.

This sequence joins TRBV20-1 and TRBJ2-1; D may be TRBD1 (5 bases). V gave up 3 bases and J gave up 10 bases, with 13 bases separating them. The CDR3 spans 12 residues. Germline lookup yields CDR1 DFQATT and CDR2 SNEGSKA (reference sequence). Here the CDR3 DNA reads TGCAGTGCTAGTTCCCTATGGGGCGAGCAGTTCTTC. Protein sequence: CSASSLWGEQFF.

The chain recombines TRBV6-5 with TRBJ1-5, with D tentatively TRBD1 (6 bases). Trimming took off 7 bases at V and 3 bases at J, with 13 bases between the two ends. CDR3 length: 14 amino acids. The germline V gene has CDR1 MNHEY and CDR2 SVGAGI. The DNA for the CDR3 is TGTGCCAGCACCGCGGACAGCCCCAATCAGCCCCAGCATTTT. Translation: CASTADSPNQPQHF.

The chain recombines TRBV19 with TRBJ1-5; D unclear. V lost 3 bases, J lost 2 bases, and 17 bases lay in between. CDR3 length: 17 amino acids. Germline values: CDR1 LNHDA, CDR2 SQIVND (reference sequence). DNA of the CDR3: TGTGCCAGTAGTATGGAGGGCAGACTGAGTGGCAATCAGCCCCAGCATTTT. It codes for CASSMEGRLSGNQPQHF.